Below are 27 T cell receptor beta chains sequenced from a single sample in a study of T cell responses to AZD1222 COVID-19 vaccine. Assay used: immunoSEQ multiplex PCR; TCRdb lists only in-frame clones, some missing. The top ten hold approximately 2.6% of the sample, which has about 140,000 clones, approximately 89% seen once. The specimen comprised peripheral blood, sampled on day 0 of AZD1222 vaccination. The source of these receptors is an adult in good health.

DNA for the CDR3: TGTGCCAGCAGGGCCACTAGCGGGGGCCTCCCGAATGAGCAGTTCTTC. It is translated as CASRATSGGLPNEQFF. The chain recombines TRBV2 with TRBJ2-1, with TRBD2 matching over 11 bases. Germline CDR1 SNHLY, CDR2 FYNNEI. V was pared by 6 bases and J by 7 bases, with 11 bases of the junction left unmatched. This CDR3 is built from 16 residues.

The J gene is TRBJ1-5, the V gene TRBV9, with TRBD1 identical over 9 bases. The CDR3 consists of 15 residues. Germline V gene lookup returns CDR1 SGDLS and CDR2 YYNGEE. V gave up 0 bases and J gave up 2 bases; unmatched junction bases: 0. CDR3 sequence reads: CASSVGTGGNQPQHF. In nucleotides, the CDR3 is TGTGCCAGCAGCGTAGGGACAGGGGGCAATCAGCCCCAGCATTTT.

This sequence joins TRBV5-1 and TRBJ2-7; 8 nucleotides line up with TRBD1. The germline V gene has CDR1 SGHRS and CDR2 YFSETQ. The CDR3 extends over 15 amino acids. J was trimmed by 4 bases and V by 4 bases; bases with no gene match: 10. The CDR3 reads CASSLAPDRDYEQYF. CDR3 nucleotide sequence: TGCGCCAGCAGCCTTGCTCCGGACAGGGATTACGAGCAGTACTTC.

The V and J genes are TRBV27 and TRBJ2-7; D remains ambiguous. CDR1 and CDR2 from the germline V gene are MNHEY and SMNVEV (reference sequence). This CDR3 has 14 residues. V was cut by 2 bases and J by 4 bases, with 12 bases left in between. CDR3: CASSLKVLGYEQYF. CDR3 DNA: TGTGCCAGCAGTTTAAAGGTGTTAGGTTACGAGCAGTACTTC.

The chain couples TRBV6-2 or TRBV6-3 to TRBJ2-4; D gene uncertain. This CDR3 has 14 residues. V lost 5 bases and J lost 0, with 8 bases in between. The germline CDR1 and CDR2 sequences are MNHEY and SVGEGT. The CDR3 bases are TGTGCCAGCAGTGGAAGACTAGCCAAAAACATTCAGTACTTC. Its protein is CASSGRLAKNIQYF.

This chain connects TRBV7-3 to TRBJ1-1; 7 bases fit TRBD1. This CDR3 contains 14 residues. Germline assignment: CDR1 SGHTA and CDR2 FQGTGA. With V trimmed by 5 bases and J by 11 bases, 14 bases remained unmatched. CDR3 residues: CASSESGTANAAFF. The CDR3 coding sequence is TGTGCCAGCAGCGAATCCGGGACAGCGAATGCCGCTTTCTTT.

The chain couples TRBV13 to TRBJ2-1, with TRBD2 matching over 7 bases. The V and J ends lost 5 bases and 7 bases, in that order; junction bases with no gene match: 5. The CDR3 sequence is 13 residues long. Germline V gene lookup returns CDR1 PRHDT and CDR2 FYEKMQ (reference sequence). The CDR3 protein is CASSGGSPNEQFF. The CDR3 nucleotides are TGTGCCAGCAGCGGCGGGAGCCCAAATGAGCAGTTCTTC.

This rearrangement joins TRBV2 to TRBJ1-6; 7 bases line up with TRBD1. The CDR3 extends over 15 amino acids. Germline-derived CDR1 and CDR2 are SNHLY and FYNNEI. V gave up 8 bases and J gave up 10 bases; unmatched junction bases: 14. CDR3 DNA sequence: TGTGCCAGCGGACTACCTGGGACAGTTGAGTCACCCCTCCACTTT. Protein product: CASGLPGTVESPLHF. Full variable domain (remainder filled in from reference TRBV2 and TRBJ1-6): EPEVTQTPSHQVTQMGQEVILRCVPISNHLYFYWYRQILGQKVEFLVSFYNNEISEKSEIFDDQFSVERPDGSNFTLKIRSTKLEDSAMYFCASGLPGTVESPLHFGNGTRLTVT.

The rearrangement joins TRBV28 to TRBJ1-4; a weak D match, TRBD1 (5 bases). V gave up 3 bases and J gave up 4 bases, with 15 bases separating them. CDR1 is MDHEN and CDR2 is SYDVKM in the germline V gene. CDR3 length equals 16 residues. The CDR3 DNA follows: TGTGCCAGCAGTTTGAGGAACAGGCGAGGTAATGAAAAACTGTTTTTT. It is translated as CASSLRNRRGNEKLFF.

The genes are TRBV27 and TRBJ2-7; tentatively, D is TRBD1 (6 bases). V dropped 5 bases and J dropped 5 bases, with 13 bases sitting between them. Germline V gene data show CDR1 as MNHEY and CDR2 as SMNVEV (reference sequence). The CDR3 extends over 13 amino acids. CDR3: CASSPGTSNEQYF. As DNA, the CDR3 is TGTGCCAGCAGTCCCGGGACATCTAACGAGCAGTACTTC.

The CDR3 coding sequence is TGCGCCAGCAGCTCCCCGGGGGCGAACACTGAAGCTTTCTTT. It encodes CASSSPGANTEAFF. This rearrangement joins TRBV5-1 to TRBJ1-1; D perhaps matches TRBD1 (6 bases). Germline values: CDR1 SGHRS, CDR2 YFSETQ. The CDR3 extends over 14 amino acids. Trimming removed 3 bases at V and 1 base at J, with 10 bases between.

The CDR3 region has the DNA TGTGCCAGCAGCCCCTTAACGGCCCACTATGGCTACACCTTC. Its translation: CASSPLTAHYGYTF. The rearrangement joins TRBV7-8 to TRBJ1-2, with D unclear. CDR1 and CDR2 from the germline V gene are SGHVS and FQNEAQ. The CDR3 sequence is 14 residues long. Trimming pared 5 bases from V and 3 bases from J, leaving 13 bases between. Using reference TRBV7-8 and TRBJ1-2 for the parts outside the CDR3, the full variable domain is GAGVSQSPRYKVAKRGQDVALRCDPISGHVSLFWYQQALGQGPEFLTYFQNEAQLDKSGLPSDRFFAERPEGSVSTLKIQRTQQEDSAVYLCASSPLTAHYGYTFGSGTRLTVV.

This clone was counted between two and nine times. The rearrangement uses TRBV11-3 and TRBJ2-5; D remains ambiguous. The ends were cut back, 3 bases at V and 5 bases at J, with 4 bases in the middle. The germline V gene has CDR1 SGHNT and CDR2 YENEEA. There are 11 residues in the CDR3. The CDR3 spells CASSLGETQYF. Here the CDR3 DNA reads TGTGCCAGCAGCTTGGGGGAGACCCAGTACTTC.

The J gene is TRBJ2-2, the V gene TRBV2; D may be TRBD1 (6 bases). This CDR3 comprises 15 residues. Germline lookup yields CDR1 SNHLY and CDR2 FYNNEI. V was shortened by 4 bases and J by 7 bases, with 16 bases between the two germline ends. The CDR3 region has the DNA TGTGCCAGCAGTGTGCGGGCAGGGGATAGCGGGGAGCTGTTTTTT. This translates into CASSVRAGDSGELFF.

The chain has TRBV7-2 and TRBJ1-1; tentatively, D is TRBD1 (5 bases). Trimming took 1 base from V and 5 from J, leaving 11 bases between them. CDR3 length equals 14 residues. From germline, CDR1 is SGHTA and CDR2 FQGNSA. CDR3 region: CASSLDGGVTEAFF. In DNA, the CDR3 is TGTGCCAGCAGCTTAGATGGGGGGGTTACTGAAGCTTTCTTT.

CDR3 nucleotide sequence: TGTGCCAGCTCACCCGGGGAGCACTATGGCTACACCTTC. Translation gives CASSPGEHYGYTF. The J gene is TRBJ1-2, the V gene TRBV18; D ambiguous. The CDR3 has 13 amino acids. Trimming took off 3 bases at V and 3 bases at J, with 8 bases between the two ends. Germline-derived CDR1 and CDR2 are KGHSH and LQKENI.

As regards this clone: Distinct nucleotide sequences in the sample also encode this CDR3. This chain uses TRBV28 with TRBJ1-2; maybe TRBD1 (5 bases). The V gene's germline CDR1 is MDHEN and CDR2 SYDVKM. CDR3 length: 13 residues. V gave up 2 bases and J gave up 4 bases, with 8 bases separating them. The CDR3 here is CASSLQGPYGYTF. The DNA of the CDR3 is TGTGCCAGCAGTTTACAGGGCCCCTATGGCTACACCTTC.

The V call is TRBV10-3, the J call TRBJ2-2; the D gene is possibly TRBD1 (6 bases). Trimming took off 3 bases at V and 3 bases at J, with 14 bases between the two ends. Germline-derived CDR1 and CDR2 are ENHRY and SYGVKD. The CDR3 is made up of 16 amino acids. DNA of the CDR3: TGTGCCATCAGTGACCTAGGGACAACGTACACCGGGGAGCTGTTTTTT. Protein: CAISDLGTTYTGELFF.

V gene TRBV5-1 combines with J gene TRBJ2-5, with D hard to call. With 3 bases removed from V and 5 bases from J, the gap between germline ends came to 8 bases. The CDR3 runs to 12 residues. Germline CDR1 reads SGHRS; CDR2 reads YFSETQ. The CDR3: CASSSRPETQYF. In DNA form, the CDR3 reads TGCGCCAGCAGCTCCCGGCCGGAGACCCAGTACTTC.

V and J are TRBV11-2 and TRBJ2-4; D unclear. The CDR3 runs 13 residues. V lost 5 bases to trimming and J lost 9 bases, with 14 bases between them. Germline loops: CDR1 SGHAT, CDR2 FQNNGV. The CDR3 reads CASSRATSGIQYF. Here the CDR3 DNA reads TGTGCCAGCAGCCGGGCCACGAGTGGCATTCAGTACTTC.

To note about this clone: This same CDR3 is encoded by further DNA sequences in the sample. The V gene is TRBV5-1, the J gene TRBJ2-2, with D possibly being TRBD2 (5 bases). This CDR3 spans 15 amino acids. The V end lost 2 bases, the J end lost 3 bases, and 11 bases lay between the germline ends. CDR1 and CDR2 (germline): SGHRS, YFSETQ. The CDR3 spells CASSLRTWDTGELFF. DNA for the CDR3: TGCGCCAGCAGCTTAAGGACTTGGGACACCGGGGAGCTGTTTTTT.

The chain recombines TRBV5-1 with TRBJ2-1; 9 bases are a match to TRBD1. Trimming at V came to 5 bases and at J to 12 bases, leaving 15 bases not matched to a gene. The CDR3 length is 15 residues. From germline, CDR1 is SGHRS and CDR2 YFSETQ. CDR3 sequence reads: CASRATGTGTLSQFF. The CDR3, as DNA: TGCGCCAGCAGAGCCACCGGGACAGGGACCCTATCGCAGTTCTTC.

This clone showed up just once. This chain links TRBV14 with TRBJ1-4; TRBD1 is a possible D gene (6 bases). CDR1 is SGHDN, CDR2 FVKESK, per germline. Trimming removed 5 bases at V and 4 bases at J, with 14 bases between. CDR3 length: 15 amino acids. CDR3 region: CASSDNREVNEKLFF. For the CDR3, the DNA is TGTGCCAGCAGCGATAACAGGGAAGTTAATGAAAAACTGTTTTTT.

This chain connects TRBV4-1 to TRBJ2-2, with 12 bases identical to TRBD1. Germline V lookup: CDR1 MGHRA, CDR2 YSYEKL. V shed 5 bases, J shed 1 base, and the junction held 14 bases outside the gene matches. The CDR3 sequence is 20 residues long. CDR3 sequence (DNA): TGCGCCAGCAGCTTAATCCGGGACAGGGGGCGTAAGGGGAACACCGGGGAGCTGTTTTTT. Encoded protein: CASSLIRDRGRKGNTGELFF.

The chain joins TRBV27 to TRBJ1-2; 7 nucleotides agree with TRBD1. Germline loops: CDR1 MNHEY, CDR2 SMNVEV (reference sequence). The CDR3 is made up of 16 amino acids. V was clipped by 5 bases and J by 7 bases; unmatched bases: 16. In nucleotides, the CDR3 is TGTGCCAGCAGTGCCGGGACAGTAACTCGTGAGGGTGGCTACACCTTC. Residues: CASSAGTVTREGGYTF.

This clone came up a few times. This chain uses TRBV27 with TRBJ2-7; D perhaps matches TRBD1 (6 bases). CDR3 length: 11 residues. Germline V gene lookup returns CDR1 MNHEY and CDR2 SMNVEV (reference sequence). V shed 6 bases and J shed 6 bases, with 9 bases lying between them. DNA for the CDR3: TGTGCCAGCAGACAGGGTGCCGAGCAGTACTTC. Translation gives CASRQGAEQYF.

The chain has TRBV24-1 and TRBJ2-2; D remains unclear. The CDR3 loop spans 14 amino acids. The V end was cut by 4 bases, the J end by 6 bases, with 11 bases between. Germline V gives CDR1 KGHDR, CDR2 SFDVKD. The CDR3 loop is CATSEPLGSGELFF. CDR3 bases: TGTGCCACCAGTGAACCGTTGGGGTCCGGGGAGCTGTTTTTT.